This T cell receptor beta chain was sequenced in a study of shared clonotypes between healthy human individuals. Whole-study findings and limits: For naive CD4 cells, around 5% of clonotypes were shared across four donors. Though the depth was large, rarefaction showed that sorted-subset sequencing was incomplete.

As for this clone: What it binds is unknown.

Naive CD8 cells lacked CD45RO, underwent positive selection for CCR7 and left out terminally differentiated effector memory CD45RA+ cells. Those who donated were healthy HIV-negative adults, with no recent acute infections or vaccinations reported. Sequencing was performed with immunoSEQ multiplex PCR; in TCRdb, only in-frame clones are kept and a portion is missing. The sample carries about 2.1 million clones, roughly 91% recorded once. This CDR3 spans 17 amino acids. Germline values: CDR1 SGHNT, CDR2 YYREEE (reference sequence). With 3 bases removed from V and 1 base from J, the gap between germline ends came to 19 bases.

The V call is TRBV5-4, the J call TRBJ2-5, with D perhaps matching TRBD1 or TRBD2 (5 bases each). The sequenced sample consisted of naive CD8+ T cells from PBMCs. The TCR sequence derives from a man younger than 30 in good health. Some clones in this sample may be carry-over from other donors' samples. In DNA, the CDR3 is TGTGCCAGCAGCTGGGGGACCGGGGACCCCTTCCAAGAGACCCAGTACTTC. The encoded protein is CASSWGTGDPFQETQYF.